The 10 T cell receptor beta chains in this list originate from one sample, sequenced in a study of T cells in Graves' hyperthyroidism and ophthalmopathy. Researchers took RNA transcripts and amplified the TCR beta CDR3 regions from them. The HTBI primer set drove a first-round RT-PCR of the TCR CDR3. TCRdb processed the multiplex PCR reads anew with MiXCR; each CDR3 protein has one entry. There are about 350,000 distinct CDR3 sequences in the sample; approximately 14% occur only once, and just under 25% lies in the top ten. Source material: blood. The receptors were sampled from a woman under 40 with Graves' hyperthyroidism.

This clonotype was observed at least ten times. The J gene is TRBJ2-1, the V gene TRBV2, with 8 bases that match TRBD2. This CDR3 is built from 15 residues. The V segment lost 8 bases and the J segment 4 bases; nucleotides outside the gene matches: 10. The germline CDR1 and CDR2 sequences are SNHLY and FYNNEI. The CDR3 bases are TGTGCCAGCTTCGAACGACTAGCGCGTTACAATGAGCAGTTCTTC. Translation: CASFERLARYNEQFF.

This clonotype showed up many times. The rearrangement uses TRBV28 and TRBJ2-1; D not resolved. There are 14 residues in the CDR3. V lost 5 bases to trimming and J lost 4 bases, with 12 bases between them. Germline CDR1 is MDHEN and CDR2 is SYDVKM. The CDR3 here is CASSKAPSYNEQFF. The DNA of the CDR3 is TGTGCCAGCAGTAAGGCCCCATCTTACAATGAGCAGTTCTTC.

This clonotype was detected many times. This rearrangement joins TRBV27 to TRBJ1-5, with 8 bases that match TRBD1. J gave up 4 bases and V 5 bases, and 10 bases lay outside the gene matches. The CDR3 length is 16 residues. CDR1 is MNHEY, CDR2 SMNVEV, per germline (reference sequence). This CDR3 reads CASSPTDRGSNQPQHF. Here the CDR3 DNA reads TGTGCCAGCAGTCCCACCGACAGGGGTAGTAATCAGCCCCAGCATTTT.

J is TRBJ2-7 and V is TRBV6-1; 8 nucleotides align to TRBD2. The CDR3 has 16 amino acids. CDR1 is MNHNS, CDR2 SASEGT, per germline. After removal of 6 bases from V and 6 bases from J, the junction contained 16 bases not matched to a gene. The DNA for the CDR3 is TGTGCCAGCAGCCCCCTAGCGGGCGCGACTAGCCGCGAGCAGTACTTC. Its protein product is CASSPLAGATSREQYF.

Concerning this clonotype itself: Being one base from a much bigger clone, this may be a read error. This chain uses TRBV27 with TRBJ2-1; 9 bases are shared with TRBD1. The V gene's germline CDR1 is MNHEY and CDR2 SMNVEV (reference sequence). Trimming removed 4 bases from V and 9 bases from J; junction bases left unmatched: 13. The CDR3 is made up of 16 amino acids. The CDR3 here is CASSSQDRGLGSEQFF. The CDR3 DNA reads as TGTGCCAGCAGTTCCCAGGACAGGGGACTTGGGAGTGAGCAGTTCTTC.

This clonotype came up a few times. V usage is TRBV28 and J usage is TRBJ1-1; D is ambiguous. V was pared by 3 bases and J by 0 bases, with 11 bases between. Per the germline V gene, CDR1 is MDHEN and CDR2 is SYDVKM. The CDR3 spans 15 residues. DNA for the CDR3: TGTGCCAGCAGTTTTGATAGTTCCATGAACACTGAAGCTTTCTTT. Its protein is CASSFDSSMNTEAFF.

This clonotype was counted many times. This sequence joins TRBV27 and TRBJ2-1; D is uncertain. V shed 6 bases and J shed 0 bases, with 12 bases lying between them. CDR1 MNHEY and CDR2 SMNVEV come from the germline V gene (reference sequence). The CDR3 extends over 15 amino acids. The CDR3 DNA is TGTGCCAGCAGCAGGACGGTGAGCTCCTACAATGAGCAGTTCTTC. Translating it yields CASSRTVSSYNEQFF.

This clonotype was detected ten times or more. The chain carries TRBV20-1 and TRBJ2-3; TRBD2 matches 10 bases. CDR3 size: 16 residues. Trimming cost V 2 bases and J 5 bases; bases outside gene matches: 10. Germline CDR1 DFQATT, CDR2 SNEGSKA (reference sequence). The DNA of the CDR3 is TGCAGTGCTAGACAACCTCTAGCGGGAGTTGGAGATACGCAGTATTTT. Its translation is CSARQPLAGVGDTQYF.

This clonotype was observed at least ten times. The chain has TRBV29-1 and TRBJ2-5; D is perhaps TRBD1 (5 bases). Per the germline V gene, CDR1 is SQVTM and CDR2 is ANQGSEA. Between the trimmed V and J ends, which lost 6 bases and 2 bases, there was a span of 13 bases. CDR3 length: 13 residues. CDR3 sequence reads: CSVRTTGQETQYF. The CDR3 region has the DNA TGCAGCGTCAGGACAACCGGACAAGAGACCCAGTACTTC. Supplemented by reference TRBV29-1 and TRBJ2-5, the full variable domain reads SAVISQKPSRDICQRGTSLTIQCQVDSQVTMMFWYRQQPGQSLTLIATANQGSEATYESGFVIDKFPISRPNLTFSTLTVSNMSPEDSSIYLCSVRTTGQETQYFGPGTRLLVL.

There are many counts of this clonotype. V is TRBV2 and J is TRBJ2-1; D may be TRBD1 (6 bases). Trimming left V 5 bases short and J 7 bases short, with 15 bases between. CDR1 is SNHLY, CDR2 FYNNEI, per germline. The CDR3 runs 14 residues. The CDR3 reads CASSSQGRKNEQFF. The CDR3 DNA sequence: TGTGCCAGCAGTAGCCAGGGGCGAAAAAATGAGCAGTTCTTC.